This T cell receptor (beta chain) stems from a study of blood T cell repertoires in COVID-19 (dated by TCRdb to between 2020 and 2021). Regarding the study in general: Samples from collaborators originated in the United States, Italy and Spain and spanned both the acute and convalescent phases of COVID-19. Samples came from the ongoing ImmuneRACE study (first 160 participants) plus 1,254 subjects from 6 global collaborators. Nearly every sample came with metadata listing a de-identified subject ID, COVID-19 status, age in years and sex. Subjects who had been exposed to COVID-19, were actively infected with it, or had recovered from it provided the deeply sampled blood TCRbeta repertoires that made up the dataset. The repertoires were released in a freely available public database meant as a resource for research on the immune response to SARS-CoV-2. The prospective study material was composed of cDNA or gDNA derived from T cells, B-cell-depleted T cells, or PBMCs. Where HLA class I and class II types were available, the types were taken from metadata supplied by the sample provider, not from assay-based typing. What the authors observed across the whole study: Clinical and demographic metadata were provided uncurated, with the amount varying by source and participant.

There are a few counts of this clone. What this receptor recognizes is not known. Qualities for individual bases were not recorded, and no much larger clone is one base off. The immunoSEQ Assay, a bias-controlled multiplex PCR, was used to amplify TCRbeta CDR3 regions from genomic DNA. The authors' analysis ran thus. Within the assay, amplification of reference gene primers was used to estimate how many nucleated cells each sample contained. To quantify the absolute abundance of each unique TCRbeta CDR3 rearrangement, sequence reads were collapsed and filtered. For each sample, productive Simpson clonality was calculated as the square root of Simpson's diversity index over productive rearrangements. TCRdb mirrors the immuneACCESS table, restricted to in-frame sequences. Some clones are absent from its copies; in checked studies, under half trace to an unresolved V gene, and the reason for the others is unknown. The V and J calls and clone size are taken from that table; D and trimming were inferred from the DNA. The sample has more than 150,000 clones on record, approximately 87% of them singletons. The top ten constitute roughly 4.1% of the sample.

The collaborating institutions used their own protocols to collect whole blood in K2EDTA tubes. For TCRbeta analysis, collaborators shipped samples in one of three forms: frozen whole blood, isolated PBMCs, or DNA extracted from either of those sample types. Trimming at the junction amounts to 2 bases on V and 7 bases on J, and the germline ends lie 5 bases apart. The germline V gene (reference sequence) specifies SEHNR as CDR1 and FQNEAQ as CDR2. From cysteine to phenylalanine, the CDR3 is 12 amino acids long. CDR3 DNA is the only sequence kept; it has 36 bases, read in frame from the first base. The chain is encoded by TRBV7-9 joined to TRBJ1-4, with an unclear D gene assignment. The TCR was taken from a woman in her 70s with acute or convalescent COVID-19. The sample taken for sequencing was peripheral blood. The nucleotide sequence is TGTGCCAGCAGCTTACTGGCTGAAAAACTGTTTTTT. It encodes CASSLLAEKLFF.